Listed below are T cell receptor beta chains from one sample, sequenced in a study of shared clonotypes between healthy human individuals. The protocol was immunoSEQ multiplex PCR, while the TCRdb copy is restricted to in-frame clones and leaves out a portion. The repertoire includes a few million clones, just over 90% of them detected once, and about 0.39% sits in the top ten. The specimen sequenced was naive CD4+ T cells from PBMCs. These receptors all stem from a man aged 18 to 35 in good health. Some clones in this sample may be carry-over from other donors' samples. CDR3s leave out the opening cysteine and the closing phenylalanine or tryptophan. Each record gives: D gene, J gene, V gene, CDR3 protein. The D gene is left open where the match is weak.

TRBD1	TRBJ2-7	TRBV28	ASRRTGGSFEQY
NA	TRBJ2-3	TRBV18	ASSPRMAGDTDTQY
NA	TRBJ2-7	TRBV18	ASSPNPTVYEQY
NA	TRBJ2-7	TRBV6-6	ASSYLRTASYEQY
NA	TRBJ2-2	TRBV7-9	ASSLIPVNTGELF
TRBD2	TRBJ2-1	TRBV28	ASSGPGTIYNEQF
TRBD1	TRBJ1-4	TRBV5-1	ASSSAGQTNEKLF
TRBD2	TRBJ2-5	TRBV9	ASSVGGGRAPKETQY
TRBD1	TRBJ1-1	TRBV2	ASSADRGRGGTEAF
NA	TRBJ2-7	TRBV19	ASSIRTGLLSEQY
TRBD2	TRBJ2-7	TRBV6-1	ASRLAGVLYEQY
NA	TRBJ1-2	TRBV4-3	ASSHPRDGYT
NA	TRBJ2-3	TRBV5-6	ASSRVGSGLDTQY
TRBD2	TRBJ2-1	TRBV25-1	ASSGGLAVSYNEQF
TRBD1	TRBJ2-7	TRBV11-2	ASSLALRDREY
TRBD1	TRBJ1-2	TRBV4-1	ATNQDRTGYGYT
TRBD1	TRBJ2-7	TRBV4-2	ASSQDRTGIPGEQY